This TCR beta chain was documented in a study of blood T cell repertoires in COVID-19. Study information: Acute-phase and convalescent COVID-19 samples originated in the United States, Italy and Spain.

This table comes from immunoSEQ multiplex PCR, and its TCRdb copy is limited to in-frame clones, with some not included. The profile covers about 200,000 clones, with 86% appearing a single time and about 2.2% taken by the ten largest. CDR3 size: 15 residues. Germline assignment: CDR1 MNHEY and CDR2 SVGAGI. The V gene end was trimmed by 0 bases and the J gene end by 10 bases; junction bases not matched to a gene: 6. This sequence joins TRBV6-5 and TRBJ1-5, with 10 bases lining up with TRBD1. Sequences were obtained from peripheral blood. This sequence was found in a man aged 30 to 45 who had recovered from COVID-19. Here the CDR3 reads CASSYSGQGKGPQHF. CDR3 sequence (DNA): TGTGCCAGCAGTTACTCGGGACAGGGGAAAGGTCCCCAGCATTTT.